One sample yielded the 23 T cell receptor beta chains listed below, sequenced in a study of response to subunit inactivated influenza vaccine. TCRdb reanalysed the RT-PCR reads using MiXCR and keeps one entry per CDR3 protein. The sample has 650,000 to 700,000 distinct CDR3 sequences, 15% to 17% seen once. Sequencing used PBMCs from blood, obtained roughly 13 days after vaccination. These receptors all stem from a man aged 45-60 years who received an inactivated influenza vaccine.

The chain combines TRBV6-1 with TRBJ1-2, with unresolved D. This CDR3 is built from 13 residues. Trimming took 2 bases from V and 3 from J, leaving 7 bases between them. CDR1 is MNHNS, CDR2 SASEGT, per germline. The CDR3, as DNA: TGTGCCAGCAGTGAAATGGGTGACTATGGCTACACCTTC. As protein: CASSEMGDYGYTF.

This clonotype occurred many times. The gene calls are TRBV5-1 and TRBJ1-2, with TRBD1 matching 8 bases. The CDR3 is 16 amino acids. Per the germline V gene, CDR1 is SGHRS and CDR2 is YFSETQ. The V and J ends lost 0 bases and 3 bases, in that order; junction bases with no gene match: 7. CDR3 amino acids: CASSLVSGGHDYGYTF. The DNA of the CDR3 is TGCGCCAGCAGCTTGGTCTCAGGGGGCCATGACTATGGCTACACCTTC.

The CDR3 protein is CARGRQGPTEAFF. The CDR3 DNA follows: TGTGCCAGAGGCAGACAGGGGCCCACTGAAGCTTTCTTT. The rearrangement joins TRBV5-3 to TRBJ1-1, with 8 bases that match TRBD1. TRBV5-3 is annotated as an ORF whose role is uncertain. This CDR3 is 13 amino acids long. The ends lost 7 bases at V and 4 bases at J; junction bases unmatched: 6.

CDR3 sequence: CASSLWEDGYTF. CDR3 bases: TGTGCCAGCAGCTTGTGGGAAGATGGCTACACCTTC. The J gene is TRBJ1-2, the V gene TRBV7-9, with no clear D. CDR1 is SEHNR, CDR2 FQNEAQ, per germline (reference sequence). The ends were cut back, 3 bases at V and 6 bases at J, with 8 bases in the middle. This CDR3 has 12 residues.

The rearrangement links TRBV10-3 to TRBJ1-1; 7 bases fit TRBD1. V gave up 5 bases and J gave up 4 bases; unmatched junction bases: 4. The CDR3 consists of 13 residues. Germline V gene data show CDR1 as ENHRY and CDR2 as SYGVKD. The CDR3 loop is CAISTGVSTEAFF. The CDR3 DNA reads as TGTGCCATCAGTACAGGGGTTAGCACTGAAGCTTTCTTT.

This sequence joins TRBV6-1 and TRBJ2-1; 8 bases align to TRBD2. With 4 bases clipped from V and 3 bases from J, the junction kept 5 bases outside the gene matches. This CDR3 has 15 residues. CDR1 and CDR2 from the germline V gene are MNHNS and SASEGT. The CDR3 sequence is CASSGGLAYYNEQFF. DNA of the CDR3: TGTGCCAGCAGTGGCGGACTAGCCTACTACAATGAGCAGTTCTTC.

The chain recombines TRBV6-2 or TRBV6-3 with TRBJ2-2; D remains ambiguous. Trimming cost V 2 bases and J 1 base, with 8 bases left between them. The CDR3 has 15 amino acids. The germline V gene has CDR1 MNHEY and CDR2 SVGEGT. CDR3 bases: TGTGCCAGCAGTTACAGGCCAGAGAACACCGGGGAGCTGTTTTTT. As protein: CASSYRPENTGELFF.

The chain combines TRBV10-3 with TRBJ2-2, with D possibly being TRBD2 (6 bases). Germline V gene sequence: CDR1 ENHRY, CDR2 SYGVKD. The CDR3 consists of 14 residues. The germline V and J ends were trimmed by 7 bases and 1 base, with 10 bases remaining between them. CDR3 nucleotides: TGTGCCATCACCGGGACTCAGAACACCGGGGAGCTGTTTTTT. The encoded protein is CAITGTQNTGELFF.

This chain uses TRBV6-1 with TRBJ2-3; 7 nucleotides line up with TRBD2. This CDR3 has 14 residues. Unmatched junction bases numbered 9, after V lost 7 bases and J lost 5 bases. Germline V CDR1 and CDR2: MNHNS, SASEGT. CDR3 coding DNA: TGTGCCAGCAAAGTGGGCGGGAGAATAGATACGCAGTATTTT. It is translated as CASKVGGRIDTQYF.

The chain uses TRBV7-6 and TRBJ2-3; TRBD2 matches at 15 bases. This CDR3 contains 19 residues. The V and J ends lost 1 base and 2 bases, in that order; junction bases with no gene match: 7. CDR1 is SGHVS and CDR2 is FNYEAQ in the germline V gene. This chain's CDR3 is CASSLDPGLAGGNTDTQYF. The CDR3 DNA is TGTGCCAGCAGCTTAGACCCGGGACTAGCGGGGGGTAACACAGATACGCAGTATTTT. Variable domain in full (rest from reference TRBV7-6 and TRBJ2-3): GAGVSQSPRYKVTKRGQDVALRCDPISGHVSLYWYRQALGQGPEFLTYFNYEAQQDKSGLPNDRFSAERPEGSISTLTIQRTEQRDSAMYRCASSLDPGLAGGNTDTQYFGPGTRLTVL.

The chain employs TRBV5-1 and TRBJ2-5; the D gene is possibly TRBD1 (5 bases). CDR1 SGHRS and CDR2 YFSETQ come from the germline V gene. The V and J ends lost 6 bases and 2 bases respectively, with 20 bases between them. The CDR3 consists of 16 residues. The CDR3 reads CASILTQGRAQETQYF. CDR3 bases: TGCGCCAGCATATTAACTCAGGGTCGTGCACAAGAGACCCAGTACTTC. The full variable domain, its missing parts supplied by reference TRBV5-1 and TRBJ2-5, is KAGVTQTPRYLIKTRGQQVTLSCSPISGHRSVSWYQQTPGQGLQFLFEYFSETQRNKGNFPGRFSGRQFSNSRSEMNVSTLELGDSALYLCASILTQGRAQETQYFGPGTRLLVL.

V usage is TRBV7-2 and J usage is TRBJ2-1; D gene uncertain. This CDR3 spans 13 amino acids. V gave up 4 bases and J gave up 7 bases, with 11 bases separating them. Germline lookup yields CDR1 SGHTA and CDR2 FQGNSA. The DNA for the CDR3 is TGTGCCAGCAGCTCACCCTATGGTAATGAGCAGTTCTTC. It encodes CASSSPYGNEQFF.

This rearrangement joins TRBV5-1 to TRBJ2-2; 7 bases align to TRBD1. J lost 8 bases, V lost 3 bases, and 1 base had no gene match. Germline lookup yields CDR1 SGHRS and CDR2 YFSETQ. There are 12 residues in the CDR3. The CDR3 spells CASSSGQGELFF. Here the CDR3 DNA reads TGCGCCAGCAGCTCGGGACAGGGGGAGCTGTTTTTT.

This clonotype was seen many times. The gene calls are TRBV20-1 and TRBJ2-7; 7 positions agree with TRBD1. CDR3 size: 14 residues. Per the germline V gene, CDR1 is DFQATT and CDR2 is SNEGSKA (reference sequence). V trimming: 6 bases; J trimming: 5 bases; junction bases outside the gene matches: 13. The CDR3 DNA is TGCAGTGCGAAAGAGACAGGGATAGCCCACGAGCAGTACTTC. It specifies CSAKETGIAHEQYF.

J is TRBJ1-1 and V is TRBV4-3; D ambiguous. Germline V lookup: CDR1 LGHNA, CDR2 YSLEER. The CDR3 length is 14 residues. V shed 4 bases and J shed 5 bases, with 14 bases lying between them. The CDR3 nucleotides read TGCGCCAGCAGCCCCCGGAGGGTGGGGACTGAAGCTTTCTTT. Residues: CASSPRRVGTEAFF.

This clonotype was seen a few times. The V call is TRBV7-8, the J call TRBJ2-3; 8 bases map to TRBD2. The junction had 7 bases not matched to a gene; V was cut back by 3 bases and J by 2 bases. CDR3 length equals 16 residues. The germline V gene encodes CDR1 SGHVS and CDR2 FQNEAQ. Written as DNA, the CDR3 is TGTGCCAGCAGCTTTTTGGCTAGCGGGTCCACAGATACGCAGTATTTT. As protein: CASSFLASGSTDTQYF.

The chain carries TRBV24-1 and TRBJ2-7; 7 positions agree with TRBD1. The CDR3 sequence is 13 residues long. Trimming took 2 bases from V and 4 from J; bases not matched to a gene: 1. Germline CDR1 and CDR2: KGHDR and SFDVKD. The CDR3 nucleotides are TGTGCCACCAGTGATTGGGACAGTTACGAGCAGTACTTC. Translation: CATSDWDSYEQYF.

V gene TRBV29-1 combines with J gene TRBJ2-1; TRBD2 agrees at 12 bases. In germline, CDR1 is SQVTM, CDR2 ANQGSEA. V shed 2 bases and J 0 bases; nucleotides not matched to a gene: 17. The CDR3 contains 21 residues. The CDR3 DNA is TGCAGCGTTGAAAGGGGCCTAGCGGGAGGGCCCAAAGGTCGCTCCTACAATGAGCAGTTCTTC. Residues: CSVERGLAGGPKGRSYNEQFF.

The V and J genes are TRBV7-2 and TRBJ2-3; 8 bases are shared with TRBD1. The length of the CDR3 is 17 residues. In germline, CDR1 is SGHTA, CDR2 FQGNSA. After removal of 4 bases from V and 3 bases from J, the junction contained 12 bases not matched to a gene. The CDR3 sequence is CASSSPPGTGRTDTQYF. DNA of the CDR3: TGTGCCAGCAGCTCACCACCCGGGACAGGTCGTACAGATACGCAGTATTTT.

J is TRBJ2-5 and V is TRBV5-1; 10 bases map to TRBD2. J gave up 3 bases and V 5 bases, and 4 bases lay outside the gene matches. There are 14 residues in the CDR3. From germline, CDR1 is SGHRS and CDR2 YFSETQ. CDR3 in DNA: TGCGCCAGCAGATTTGGACTAGCGGAAGAGACCCAGTACTTC. It is translated as CASRFGLAEETQYF. Complete variable domain (other parts from reference TRBV5-1 and TRBJ2-5): KAGVTQTPRYLIKTRGQQVTLSCSPISGHRSVSWYQQTPGQGLQFLFEYFSETQRNKGNFPGRFSGRQFSNSRSEMNVSTLELGDSALYLCASRFGLAEETQYFGPGTRLLVL.

This sequence joins TRBV6-5 and TRBJ2-7; D remains ambiguous. This CDR3 is 14 amino acids long. Per germline, CDR1 MNHEY and CDR2 SVGAGI. V lost 0 bases to trimming and J lost 5 bases, with 11 bases between them. The CDR3 DNA reads TGTGCCAGCAGTTACTCGTCACGGGCGGACGAGCAGTACTTC. As protein: CASSYSSRADEQYF.

The V and J genes are TRBV5-8 and TRBJ1-4; D perhaps matches TRBD1 (5 bases). Per the germline V gene, CDR1 is SGHTS and CDR2 is YDEGEE. This CDR3 contains 15 residues. Trimming left V 4 bases short and J 3 bases short, with 13 bases between. DNA of the CDR3: TGTGCCAGCAGCCGGGACTCGGGCTCTAATGAAAAACTGTTTTTT. It is translated as CASSRDSGSNEKLFF.

This clonotype was found many times. V gene TRBV7-3 combines with J gene TRBJ2-7; 7 bases agree with TRBD2. Germline CDR1 SGHTA, CDR2 FQGTGA. V shed 5 bases, J shed 3 bases, and the junction held 7 bases outside the gene matches. This CDR3 has 14 amino acids. The CDR3 spells CASSPAGVGYEQYF. The DNA of the CDR3 is TGTGCCAGCAGCCCCGCGGGGGTCGGCTACGAGCAGTACTTC.